This TCR beta chain was recovered during a study of graft-versus-host responses after intestinal transplantation. Germline CDR1 is SEHNR and CDR2 is FQNEAQ (reference sequence). With V trimmed by 1 base and J by 3 bases, 9 bases remained unmatched. CDR3 size: 16 residues. With regard to this clone: The antigen remains undetermined.

Clones were sequenced by immunoSEQ multiplex PCR, and TCRdb holds only the in-frame ones, with some missing. The sample yields tens of thousands of clones, just under 95% seen once. The genes are TRBV7-9 and TRBJ2-7, with TRBD1 identical over 7 bases. The specimen comprised unstimulated CD8+ T cells sorted from spleen or lymph node cells, sampled before intestinal transplant. This receptor was obtained from a human donor who received an intestinal transplant. The CDR3 coding sequence is TGTGCCAGCAGCTTAGAGGGACAGCTCCGGTACTACGAGCAGTACTTC. Translating gives CASSLEGQLRYYEQYF.